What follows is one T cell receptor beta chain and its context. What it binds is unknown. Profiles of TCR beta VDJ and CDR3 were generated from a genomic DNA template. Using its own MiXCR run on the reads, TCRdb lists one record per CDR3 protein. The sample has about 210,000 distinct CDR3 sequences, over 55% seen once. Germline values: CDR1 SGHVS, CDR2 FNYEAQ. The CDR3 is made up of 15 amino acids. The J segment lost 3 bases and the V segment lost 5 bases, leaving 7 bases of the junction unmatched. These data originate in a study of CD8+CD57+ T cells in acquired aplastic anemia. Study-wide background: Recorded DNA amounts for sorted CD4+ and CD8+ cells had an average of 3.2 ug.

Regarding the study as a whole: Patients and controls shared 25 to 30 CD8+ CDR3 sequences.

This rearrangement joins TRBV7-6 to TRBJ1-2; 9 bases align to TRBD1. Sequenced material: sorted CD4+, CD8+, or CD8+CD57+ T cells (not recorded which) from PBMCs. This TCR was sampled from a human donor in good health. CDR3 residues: CASSPWTGADYGYTF. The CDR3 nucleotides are TGTGCCAGCAGCCCCTGGACAGGGGCCGACTATGGCTACACCTTC.